A selection of T cell receptor beta chains follows, all from one sample in a study of beta chain features in type 1 diabetes. Assay: immunoSEQ multiplex PCR; the TCRdb copy retains only in-frame clones and omits some. The repertoire has almost 350,000 clones, 8% of them found once; the top ten carry 0.44%. The sequencing sample was made of central memory CD4+ T cells from blood. The receptor source for this set is a woman between 18 and 30 years old in good health. The CDR3 runs from the conserved cysteine through the conserved F or W. A D gene is named only where the DNA matches it firmly. Expanded clones are given a class, and other clones once, few, many or no size at all.

d_call	v_call	clone_size	j_call	cdr3_aa	cdr3_nt
TRBD2	TRBV6-5	few	TRBJ2-7	CASSSLGREGPYEQYF	TGTGCCAGCAGTTCTTTAGGCAGGGAGGGCCCCTACGAGCAGTACTTC
-	TRBV7-2	-	TRBJ2-4	CASSLEGLQAGYIQYF	TGTGCCAGCAGCTTGGAGGGTCTCCAGGCTGGTTACATTCAGTACTTC
-	TRBV28	-	TRBJ2-5	CASSLRGAEETQYF	TGTGCCAGCAGTTTAAGGGGGGCGGAGGAGACCCAGTACTTC
-	TRBV29-1	few	TRBJ1-3	CSVLGAETGNTIYF	TGCAGCGTCCTCGGGGCGGAGACTGGAAACACCATATATTTT
TRBD1	TRBV6-5	few	TRBJ2-7	CASRIQGAFVYEQYF	TGTGCCAGCAGAATACAGGGGGCCTTTGTCTACGAGCAGTACTTC
TRBD2	TRBV11-3	-	TRBJ2-1	CASSPGGRNNEQFF	TGTGCCAGCAGTCCTGGCGGGAGGAACAATGAGCAGTTCTTC
TRBD1	TRBV4-1	-	TRBJ2-1	CASSQETGVFREQFF	TGCGCCAGCAGCCAAGAGACAGGGGTGTTTCGGGAGCAGTTCTTC
TRBD1	TRBV7-3	-	TRBJ2-3	CASSSRGTGGPDTQYF	TGTGCCAGCAGCTCTAGAGGGACAGGGGGTCCAGATACGCAGTATTTT
-	TRBV9	-	TRBJ2-1	CASSAFAGQRSYNEQFF	TGTGCCAGCAGCGCCTTCGCGGGCCAGCGTTCATACAATGAGCAGTTCTTC
TRBD2	TRBV13	-	TRBJ2-2	CASSWTSGRAGELFF	TGTGCCAGCAGCTGGACTAGCGGGAGAGCCGGGGAGCTGTTTTTT
-	TRBV28	many	TRBJ2-7	CASSVTNSKGYEQYF	TGTGCCAGCAGTGTGACTAACTCAAAAGGATACGAGCAGTACTTC
TRBD1	TRBV28	few	TRBJ2-1	CASSPGQVKNEQFF	TGTGCCAGCAGTCCGGGACAGGTTAAGAATGAGCAGTTCTTC
-	TRBV21-1	-	TRBJ1-5	CASSKGEKWTGQFGQPQHF	TGTGCCAGCAGCAAAGGGGAGAAATGGACAGGGCAATTTGGACAGCCCCAGCATTTT
TRBD2	TRBV6-1	-	TRBJ2-1	CASSERRGLWSSYNEQFF	TGTGCCAGCAGTGAAAGAAGGGGACTATGGTCGTCCTACAATGAGCAGTTCTTC
-	TRBV28	few	TRBJ1-2	CASLSQDKNYGYTF	TGTGCCAGCCTAAGCCAAGACAAGAACTATGGCTACACCTTC
-	TRBV6-5	-	TRBJ1-5	CASSFGGGQPQHF	TGTGCCAGCAGTTTTGGGGGGGGTCAGCCCCAGCATTTT
-	TRBV9	few	TRBJ2-1	CASSVGPGSSYNEQFF	TGTGCCAGCAGCGTAGGTCCAGGGAGCTCCTACAATGAGCAGTTCTTC
-	TRBV4-2	few	TRBJ2-3	CASSQGMGSGSQDTQYF	TGTGCCAGCAGCCAAGGTATGGGTAGCGGATCACAAGATACGCAGTATTTT
TRBD1	TRBV5-4	few	TRBJ1-2	CASREGQGVGYTF	TGTGCCAGCAGGGAGGGACAGGGGGTTGGCTACACCTTC
TRBD2	TRBV29-1	-	TRBJ2-3	CSVRREGRDTQYF	TGCAGCGTGCGGCGGGAGGGGAGGGATACGCAGTATTTT
TRBD1	TRBV5-4	many	TRBJ1-2	CASSGDRGQYGYTF	TGTGCCAGCAGCGGGGACAGGGGGCAATATGGCTACACCTTC
TRBD2	TRBV19	-	TRBJ2-7	CASSTRTRGSEQYF	TGTGCCAGTAGTACCCGGACTAGAGGAAGCGAGCAGTACTTC
-	TRBV13	few	TRBJ1-1	CASSASMNTEAFF	TGTGCCAGCAGCGCGAGCATGAACACTGAAGCTTTCTTT
-	TRBV4-1	many	TRBJ2-2	CASTQGWGLNTGELFF	TGCGCCAGCACCCAAGGGTGGGGGCTGAACACCGGGGAGCTGTTTTTT
-	TRBV6-6	many	TRBJ2-3	CASRQGGWNTDTQYF	TGTGCCAGCAGACAGGGAGGGTGGAACACAGATACGCAGTATTTT
-	TRBV11-2	-	TRBJ1-5	CASSLGTGSNQPQHF	TGTGCCAGCAGCTTAGGAACAGGTAGCAATCAGCCCCAGCATTTT
-	TRBV10-2	few	TRBJ2-6	CASSDPASGANVLTF	TGCGCCAGCAGTGACCCGGCCTCAGGGGCCAACGTCCTGACTTTC
TRBD2	TRBV5-1	-	TRBJ2-3	CASSPLGGRGTDTQYF	TGCGCCAGCAGCCCCCTTGGAGGGAGGGGCACAGATACGCAGTATTTT
TRBD1	TRBV4-3	-	TRBJ1-4	CASSRQLRDSKSTATNEKLFF	TGCGCCAGCAGCCGACAACTGCGGGACAGCAAGTCGACTGCAACTAATGAAAAACTGTTTTTT
TRBD2	TRBV9	-	TRBJ2-1	CASSPPPGLALASSYNEQFF	TGTGCCAGCAGCCCTCCCCCGGGACTAGCCCTGGCCAGCTCCTACAATGAGCAGTTCTTC
-	TRBV29-1	few	TRBJ2-5	CSVAVGLSETQYF	TGCAGCGTCGCCGTCGGGCTATCGGAGACCCAGTACTTC
-	TRBV15	-	TRBJ2-1	CATSRPGVVSNEQFF	TGTGCCACCAGCAGACCCGGGGTGGTTTCCAATGAGCAGTTCTTC
TRBD1	TRBV7-3	-	TRBJ2-3	CASSLGTGVGNTQYF	TGTGCCAGCAGCCTCGGGACAGGGGTTGGGAATACGCAGTATTTT
TRBD1	TRBV19	-	TRBJ1-1	CASTHLAGGTEAFF	TGTGCCAGTACCCACCTGGCAGGGGGCACTGAAGCTTTCTTT
-	TRBV11-2	-	TRBJ1-5	CASSLVSNQPQHF	TGTGCCAGCAGCTTAGTAAGCAATCAGCCCCAGCATTTT
-	TRBV27	-	TRBJ1-1	CASSSSGTTENTEAFF	TGTGCCAGCAGTTCCTCCGGGACAACCGAGAACACTGAAGCTTTCTTT
TRBD1	TRBV9	few	TRBJ2-7	CASSVQGVPVYEQYF	TGTGCCAGCAGCGTCCAGGGGGTACCAGTTTACGAGCAGTACTTC
-	TRBV19	few	TRBJ1-5	CASSIENQQPQHF	TGTGCCAGTAGTATAGAAAACCAACAGCCCCAGCATTTT
-	TRBV7-2	-	TRBJ2-1	CASSKGTTSYNEQFF	TGTGCCAGCAGCAAAGGGACGACCTCCTACAATGAGCAGTTCTTC
-	TRBV5-1	-	TRBJ2-7	CASRSGPISYEQYF	TGCGCCAGCAGATCGGGACCGATCTCCTACGAGCAGTACTTC
-	TRBV6-5	-	TRBJ1-2	CASRMDSNYGYTF	TGTGCCAGCAGAATGGACAGTAACTATGGCTACACCTTC
TRBD2	TRBV11-3	few	TRBJ2-1	CASSLGLAWNNEQFF	TGTGCCAGCAGCTTAGGACTAGCGTGGAACAATGAGCAGTTCTTC
TRBD2	TRBV7-9	few	TRBJ2-3	CASSPRVLLAGTTDTQYF	TGTGCCAGCAGCCCACGGGTACTTCTAGCGGGAACGACAGATACGCAGTATTTT
-	TRBV5-8	many	TRBJ1-2	CASSRRGGYGYTF	TGTGCCAGCAGCCGTCGTGGGGGCTATGGCTACACCTTC
-	TRBV21-1	few	TRBJ2-1	CARGRRVNEQFF	TGTGCCAGGGGGAGGCGTGTCAATGAGCAGTTCTTC
-	TRBV7-3	many	TRBJ2-2	CASSLTRTRANTGELFF	TGTGCCAGCAGCTTAACTCGGACTCGCGCGAACACCGGGGAGCTGTTTTTT
TRBD1	TRBV5-1	-	TRBJ2-7	CASSSGGTGGSYEQYF	TGCGCCAGCAGCTCCGGCGGGACAGGGGGCTCCTACGAGCAGTACTTC
TRBD2	TRBV7-2	few	TRBJ2-2	CASSPTSGHTGELFF	TGTGCCAGCAGCCCAACTAGCGGACACACCGGGGAGCTGTTTTTT
-	TRBV10-3	few	TRBJ1-5	CAISDQDSSNQPQHF	TGTGCCATCAGTGACCAGGACAGTAGCAATCAGCCCCAGCATTTT
TRBD1	TRBV27	few	TRBJ1-2	CASSLSGQNYGYTF	TGTGCCAGCAGTTTATCGGGACAGAACTATGGCTACACCTTC
-	TRBV15	few	TRBJ2-3	CATSRGLSRKTKSTDTQYF	TGTGCCACCAGCAGGGGTTTATCCCGGAAGACTAAGAGCACAGATACGCAGTATTTT
-	TRBV4-3	few	TRBJ2-1	CASSQDQAYNEQFF	TGCGCCAGCAGCCAAGATCAGGCTTACAATGAGCAGTTCTTC
TRBD1	TRBV4-3	-	TRBJ1-2	CASFAGDRLANYGYTF	TGCGCCAGCTTTGCAGGGGACAGGCTAGCTAACTATGGCTACACCTTC